This entry lists 8 T cell receptor beta chains sequenced from one sample in a study of immune evolution from preneoplasia to lung adenocarcinoma. Only in-frame clones appear in the TCRdb table, and some are missing; sequencing was by immunoSEQ multiplex PCR. The sample has about 4,600 clones; under 80% are singletons. Sequencing was performed on FFPE adjacent normal lung tissue. Receptor source: a person aged 60 to 85 with lung adenocarcinoma.

The V and J genes are TRBV7-2 and TRBJ2-1, with a weak D call TRBD2 (5 bases). This CDR3 has 14 amino acids. The germline V gene encodes CDR1 SGHTA and CDR2 FQGNSA. V dropped 2 bases and J dropped 4 bases, with 9 bases sitting between them. The CDR3 here is CASSLKRQYNEQFF. Here the CDR3 DNA reads TGTGCCAGCAGCTTAAAGCGGCAGTACAATGAGCAGTTCTTC. Variable domain in full (rest from reference TRBV7-2 and TRBJ2-1): GAGVSQSPSNKVTEKGKDVELRCDPISGHTALYWYRQSLGQGLEFLIYFQGNSAPDKSGLPSDRFSAERTGGSVSTLTIQRTQQEDSAVYLCASSLKRQYNEQFFGPGTRLTVL.

Here the CDR3 DNA reads TGTGCCAGCAGCCCATGGGACGGGAAAGAGACCCAGTACTTC. Translated: CASSPWDGKETQYF. The chain combines TRBV11-2 with TRBJ2-5; TRBD1 or TRBD2 may be the D gene (5 bases each). The germline V and J ends were trimmed by 5 bases and 3 bases, with 13 bases remaining between them. The CDR3 has 14 residues. CDR1 is SGHAT and CDR2 is FQNNGV in the germline V gene.

The chain couples TRBV14 to TRBJ2-2, with a possible D match to TRBD2 (5 bases). This CDR3 region has 17 residues. Between the trimmed V and J ends, which lost 0 bases and 4 bases, there was a span of 15 bases. Germline CDR1 and CDR2: SGHDN and FVKESK. CDR3 DNA sequence: TGTGCCAGCAGCCAAGATGTGGGAGTCCCTCTCACCGGGGAGCTGTTTTTT. Its protein is CASSQDVGVPLTGELFF.

This clone was counted once. The gene calls are TRBV10-2 and TRBJ2-7; 7 nucleotides agree with TRBD2. The germline V gene has CDR1 WSHSY and CDR2 SAAADI. This CDR3 has 22 residues. V shed 0 bases, J shed 1 base, and the junction held 24 bases outside the gene matches. This CDR3 is CASSESEVWAGVTLGGSYEQYF. For the CDR3, the DNA is TGCGCCAGCAGTGAGTCGGAGGTTTGGGCGGGAGTAACCCTTGGCGGATCCTACGAGCAGTACTTC.

The chain combines TRBV2 with TRBJ1-5, with a weak D call TRBD1 (5 bases). The CDR3 runs to 15 residues. Deletions cut 6 bases from V and 2 bases from J, with 14 bases between. Germline values: CDR1 SNHLY, CDR2 FYNNEI. DNA for the CDR3: TGTGCCAGCAGGGCTGAGGGGTCGGGCAATCAGCCCCAGCATTTT. Protein sequence: CASRAEGSGNQPQHF. Full variable domain (missing parts from reference TRBV2 and TRBJ1-5): EPEVTQTPSHQVTQMGQEVILRCVPISNHLYFYWYRQILGQKVEFLVSFYNNEISEKSEIFDDQFSVERPDGSNFTLKIRSTKLEDSAMYFCASRAEGSGNQPQHFGDGTRLSIL.

The V gene is TRBV6-5, the J gene TRBJ1-1; D remains unclear. The V gene's germline CDR1 is MNHEY and CDR2 SVGAGI. V was pared by 2 bases and J by 0 bases, with 10 bases between. The CDR3 runs to 15 residues. In DNA, the CDR3 is TGTGCCAGCAGTTACGGGGTAGAGCTGAACACTGAAGCTTTCTTT. Translation gives CASSYGVELNTEAFF.

Only one count was recorded for this clone. This rearrangement joins TRBV5-1 to TRBJ2-2; D may be TRBD1 (6 bases). Trimming left V 4 bases short and J 2 bases short, with 12 bases between. The length of the CDR3 is 15 residues. Per the germline V gene, CDR1 is SGHRS and CDR2 is YFSETQ. The CDR3: CASSLRDKNTGELFF. CDR3 in DNA: TGCGCCAGCAGCCTCCGGGACAAAAACACCGGGGAGCTGTTTTTT.

The chain links TRBV6-5 to TRBJ1-6; 8 bases agree with TRBD1. CDR1 is MNHEY and CDR2 is SVGAGI in the germline V gene. There are 15 residues in the CDR3. Trimming at V came to 2 bases and at J to 5 bases, leaving 2 bases not matched to a gene. The chain's CDR3 is CASSYTTGDNSPLHF. The CDR3 coding sequence is TGTGCCAGCAGTTACACGACAGGGGATAATTCACCCCTCCACTTT.